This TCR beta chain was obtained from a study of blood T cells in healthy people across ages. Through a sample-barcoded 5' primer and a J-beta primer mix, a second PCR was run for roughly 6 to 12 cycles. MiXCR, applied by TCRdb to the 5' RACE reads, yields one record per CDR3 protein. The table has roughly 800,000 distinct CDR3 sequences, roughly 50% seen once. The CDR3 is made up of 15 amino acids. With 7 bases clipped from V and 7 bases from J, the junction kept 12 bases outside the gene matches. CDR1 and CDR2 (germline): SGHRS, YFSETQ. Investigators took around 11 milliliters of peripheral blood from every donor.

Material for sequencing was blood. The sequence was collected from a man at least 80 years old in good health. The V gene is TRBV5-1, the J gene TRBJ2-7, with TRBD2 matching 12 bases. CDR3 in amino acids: CASRTLAGGLNEQYF. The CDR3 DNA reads TGCGCCAGCCGGACCCTAGCGGGAGGGCTTAATGAGCAGTACTTC.